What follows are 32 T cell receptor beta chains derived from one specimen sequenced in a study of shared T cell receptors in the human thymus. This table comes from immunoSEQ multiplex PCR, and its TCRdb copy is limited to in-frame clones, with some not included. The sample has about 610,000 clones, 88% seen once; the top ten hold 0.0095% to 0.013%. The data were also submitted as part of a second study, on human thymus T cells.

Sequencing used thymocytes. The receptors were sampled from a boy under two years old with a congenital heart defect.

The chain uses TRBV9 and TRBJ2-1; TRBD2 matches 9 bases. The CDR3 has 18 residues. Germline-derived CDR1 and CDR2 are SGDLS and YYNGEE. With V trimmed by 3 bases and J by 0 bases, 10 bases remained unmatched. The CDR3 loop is CASSAEGLADSSYNEQFF. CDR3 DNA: TGTGCCAGCAGCGCAGAGGGACTAGCCGATAGCTCCTACAATGAGCAGTTCTTC.

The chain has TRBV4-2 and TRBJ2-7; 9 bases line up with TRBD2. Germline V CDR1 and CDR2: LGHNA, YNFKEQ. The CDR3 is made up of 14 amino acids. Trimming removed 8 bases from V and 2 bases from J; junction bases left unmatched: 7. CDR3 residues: CASRPGTSTYEQYF. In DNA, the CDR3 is TGTGCCAGCCGTCCCGGGACTAGCACCTACGAGCAGTACTTC.

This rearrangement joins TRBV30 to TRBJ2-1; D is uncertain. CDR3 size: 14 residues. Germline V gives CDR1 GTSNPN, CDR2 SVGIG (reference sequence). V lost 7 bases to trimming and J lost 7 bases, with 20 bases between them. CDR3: CASRAAQKWNEQFF. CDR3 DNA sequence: TGTGCCTCCCGTGCGGCCCAGAAATGGAATGAGCAGTTCTTC.

The CDR3 region is CASRAGGPRDEQYF. The CDR3, as DNA: TGTGCCAGCAGGGCAGGGGGCCCTCGCGACGAGCAGTACTTC. The chain uses TRBV2 and TRBJ2-7; TRBD1 matches 8 bases. V shed 6 bases, J shed 5 bases, and the junction held 9 bases outside the gene matches. CDR3 length: 14 residues. The V gene's germline CDR1 is SNHLY and CDR2 FYNNEI.

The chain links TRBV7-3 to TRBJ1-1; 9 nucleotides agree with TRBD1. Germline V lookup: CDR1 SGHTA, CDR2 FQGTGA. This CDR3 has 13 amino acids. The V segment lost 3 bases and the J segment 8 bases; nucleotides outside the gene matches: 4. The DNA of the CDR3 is TGTGCCAGCAGCTTCACAGGGGGCTCGGAAGCTTTCTTT. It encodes CASSFTGGSEAFF.

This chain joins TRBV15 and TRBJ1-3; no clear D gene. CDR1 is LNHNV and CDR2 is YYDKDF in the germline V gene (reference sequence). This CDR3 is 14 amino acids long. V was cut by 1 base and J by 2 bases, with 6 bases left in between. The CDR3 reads CATSRAVPGNTIYF. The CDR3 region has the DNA TGTGCCACCAGCAGAGCAGTCCCTGGAAACACCATATATTTT.

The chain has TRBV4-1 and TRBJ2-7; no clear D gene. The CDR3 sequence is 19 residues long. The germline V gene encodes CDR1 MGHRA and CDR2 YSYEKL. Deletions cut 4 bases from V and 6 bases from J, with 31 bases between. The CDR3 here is CASSPSLTPAAAVVLEQYF. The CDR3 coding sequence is TGCGCCAGCAGCCCTAGTCTAACCCCGGCTGCGGCTGTCGTGCTCGAGCAGTACTTC.

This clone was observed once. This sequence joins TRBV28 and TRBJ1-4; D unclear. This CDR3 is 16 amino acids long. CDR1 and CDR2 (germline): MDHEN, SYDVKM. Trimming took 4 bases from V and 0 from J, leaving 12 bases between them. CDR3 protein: CASSSPVRATNEKLFF. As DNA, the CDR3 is TGTGCCAGCAGTTCCCCTGTGAGGGCAACTAATGAAAAACTGTTTTTT.

The CDR3 sequence is CASSPPGQLYGYTF. In nucleotides, the CDR3 is TGTGCCAGCTCACCACCAGGACAGCTCTATGGCTACACCTTC. The chain is built from TRBV18 and TRBJ1-2, with a weak D call TRBD1 (6 bases). CDR3 length: 14 amino acids. Looked up from germline, CDR1 is KGHSH and CDR2 is LQKENI. Trimming stripped 0 bases from V and 4 bases from J, with 9 bases between.

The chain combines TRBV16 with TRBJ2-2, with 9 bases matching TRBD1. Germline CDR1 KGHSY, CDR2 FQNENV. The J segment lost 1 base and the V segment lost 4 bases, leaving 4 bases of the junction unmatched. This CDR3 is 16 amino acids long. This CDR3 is CASSPRDRVNTGELFF. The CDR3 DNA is TGTGCCAGCAGCCCCCGGGACAGGGTGAACACCGGGGAGCTGTTTTTT.

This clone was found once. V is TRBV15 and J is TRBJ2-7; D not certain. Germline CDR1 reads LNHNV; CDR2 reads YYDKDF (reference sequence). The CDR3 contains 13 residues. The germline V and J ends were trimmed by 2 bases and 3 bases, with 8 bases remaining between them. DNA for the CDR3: TGTGCCACCAGCAGAACAACGATCTACGAGCAGTACTTC. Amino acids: CATSRTTIYEQYF.

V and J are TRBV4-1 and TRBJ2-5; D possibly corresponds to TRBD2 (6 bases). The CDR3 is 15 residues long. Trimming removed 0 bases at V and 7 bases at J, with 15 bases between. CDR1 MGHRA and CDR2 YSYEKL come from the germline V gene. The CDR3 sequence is CASSQDPLARGTQYF. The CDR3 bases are TGCGCCAGCAGCCAAGATCCCCTAGCGCGGGGGACCCAGTACTTC.

In DNA, the CDR3 is TGTGCCAGCAGCCAAGGCACAGGGGCAGGGGATGAGCAGTTCTTC. It specifies CASSQGTGAGDEQFF. This rearrangement joins TRBV14 to TRBJ2-1; 7 nucleotides agree with TRBD1. V lost 1 base to trimming and J lost 8 bases; unmatched junction nucleotides: 8. Germline V CDR1 and CDR2: SGHDN, FVKESK. The CDR3 has 15 amino acids.

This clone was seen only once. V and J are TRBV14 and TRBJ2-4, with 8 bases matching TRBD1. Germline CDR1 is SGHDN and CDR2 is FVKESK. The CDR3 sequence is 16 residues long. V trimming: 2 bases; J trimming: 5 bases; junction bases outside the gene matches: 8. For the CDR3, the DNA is TGTGCCAGCAGCCAAAGTTACAGGGGGGAAGAAAACATTCAGTACTTC. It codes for CASSQSYRGEENIQYF.

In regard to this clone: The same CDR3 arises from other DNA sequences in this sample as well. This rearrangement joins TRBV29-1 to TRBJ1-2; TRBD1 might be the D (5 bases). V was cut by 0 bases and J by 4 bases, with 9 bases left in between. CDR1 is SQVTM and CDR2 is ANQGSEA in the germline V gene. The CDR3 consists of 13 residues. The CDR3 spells CSVEEGRGYGYTF. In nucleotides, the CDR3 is TGCAGCGTTGAAGAGGGAAGGGGCTATGGCTACACCTTC.

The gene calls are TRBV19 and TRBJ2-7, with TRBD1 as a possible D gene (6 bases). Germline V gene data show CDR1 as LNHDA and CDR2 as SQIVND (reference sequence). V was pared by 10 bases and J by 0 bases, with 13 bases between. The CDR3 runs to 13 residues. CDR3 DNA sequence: TGTGCCACCTCGACAGGCCTCTCCTACGAGCAGTACTTC. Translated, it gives CATSTGLSYEQYF.

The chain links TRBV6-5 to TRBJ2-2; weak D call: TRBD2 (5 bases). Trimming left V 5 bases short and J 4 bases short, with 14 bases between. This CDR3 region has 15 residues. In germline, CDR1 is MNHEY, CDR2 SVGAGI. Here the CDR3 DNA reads TGTGCCAGCAGTACGAGGGAGCCACCCACCGGGGAGCTGTTTTTT. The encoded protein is CASSTREPPTGELFF.

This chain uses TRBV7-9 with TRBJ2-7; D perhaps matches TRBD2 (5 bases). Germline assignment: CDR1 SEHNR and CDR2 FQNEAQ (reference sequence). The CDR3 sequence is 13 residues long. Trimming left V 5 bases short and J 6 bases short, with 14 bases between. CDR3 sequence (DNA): TGTGCCAGCAGCCCCACTAGGATCGGCGAGCAGTACTTC. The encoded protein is CASSPTRIGEQYF.

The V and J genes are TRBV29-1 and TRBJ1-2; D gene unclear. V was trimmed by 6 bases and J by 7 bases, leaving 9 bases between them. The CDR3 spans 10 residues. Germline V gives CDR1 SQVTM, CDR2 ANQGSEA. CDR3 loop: CSVERAGYTF. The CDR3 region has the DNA TGCAGCGTGGAGAGGGCTGGCTACACCTTC.

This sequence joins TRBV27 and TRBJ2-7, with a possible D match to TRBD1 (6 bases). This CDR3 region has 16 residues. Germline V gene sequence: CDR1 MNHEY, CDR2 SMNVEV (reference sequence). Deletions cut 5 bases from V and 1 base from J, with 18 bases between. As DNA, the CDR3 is TGTGCCAGCAGTCCCCCTGGAGGAAGGGGGTCCTACGAGCAGTACTTC. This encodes CASSPPGGRGSYEQYF.

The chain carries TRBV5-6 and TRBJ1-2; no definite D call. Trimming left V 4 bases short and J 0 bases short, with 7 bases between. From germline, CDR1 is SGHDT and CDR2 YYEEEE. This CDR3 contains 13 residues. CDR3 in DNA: TGTGCCAGCAGCCAGGAAACTAACTATGGCTACACCTTC. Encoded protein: CASSQETNYGYTF.

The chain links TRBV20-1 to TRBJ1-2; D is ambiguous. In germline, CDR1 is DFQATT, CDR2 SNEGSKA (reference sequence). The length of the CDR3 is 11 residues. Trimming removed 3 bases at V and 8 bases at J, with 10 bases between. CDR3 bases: TGCAGTGCTAGGGCCCCCCAGGGCTACACCTTC. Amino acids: CSARAPQGYTF.

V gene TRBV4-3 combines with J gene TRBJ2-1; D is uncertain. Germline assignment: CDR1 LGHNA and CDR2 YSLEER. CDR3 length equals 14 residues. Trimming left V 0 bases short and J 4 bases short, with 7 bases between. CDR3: CASSQDLRYNEQFF. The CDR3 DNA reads TGCGCCAGCAGCCAAGATCTCAGATACAATGAGCAGTTCTTC.

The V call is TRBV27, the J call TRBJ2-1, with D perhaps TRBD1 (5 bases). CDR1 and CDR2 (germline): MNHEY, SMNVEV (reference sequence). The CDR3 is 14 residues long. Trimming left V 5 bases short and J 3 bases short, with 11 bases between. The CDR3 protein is CASSSSDSYNEQFF. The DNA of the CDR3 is TGTGCCAGCAGTAGCTCCGACAGCTACAATGAGCAGTTCTTC.

The CDR3 coding sequence is TGTGCCAGCAGTGAAAGGTTGGGCGGACTAGGGATCAATGAGCAGTTCTTC. It specifies CASSERLGGLGINEQFF. The genes are TRBV2 and TRBJ2-1, with 7 bases lining up with TRBD2. Germline V gives CDR1 SNHLY, CDR2 FYNNEI. CDR3 size: 17 residues. The ends lost 2 bases at V and 6 bases at J; junction bases unmatched: 13.

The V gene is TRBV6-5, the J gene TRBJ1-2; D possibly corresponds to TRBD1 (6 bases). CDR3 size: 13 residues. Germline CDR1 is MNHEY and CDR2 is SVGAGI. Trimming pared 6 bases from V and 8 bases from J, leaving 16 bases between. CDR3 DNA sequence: TGTGCCAGCAGACCCAACAGGGCGGAGGGCTACACCTTC. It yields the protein CASRPNRAEGYTF.

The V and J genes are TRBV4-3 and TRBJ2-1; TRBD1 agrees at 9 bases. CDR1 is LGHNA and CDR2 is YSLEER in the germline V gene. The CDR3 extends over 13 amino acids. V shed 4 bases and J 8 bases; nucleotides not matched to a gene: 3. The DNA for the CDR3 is TGCGCCAGCAGCCGGGACAGGGCGGATGAGCAGTTCTTC. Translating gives CASSRDRADEQFF.

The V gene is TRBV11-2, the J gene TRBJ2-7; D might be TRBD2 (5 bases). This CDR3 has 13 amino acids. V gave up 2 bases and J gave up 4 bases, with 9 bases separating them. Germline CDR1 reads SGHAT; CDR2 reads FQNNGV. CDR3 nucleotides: TGTGCCAGCAGCTTAACTAGTAGGTACGAGCAGTACTTC. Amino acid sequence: CASSLTSRYEQYF.

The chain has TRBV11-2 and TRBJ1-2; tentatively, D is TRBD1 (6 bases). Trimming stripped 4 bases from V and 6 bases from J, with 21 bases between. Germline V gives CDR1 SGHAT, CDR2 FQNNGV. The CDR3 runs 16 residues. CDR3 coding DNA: TGTGCCAGCAGCTCTTTATTTGGGACAAGTCCCCATGGCTACACCTTC. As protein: CASSSLFGTSPHGYTF.

The CDR3 reads CASRQGRSPTNGYTF. For the CDR3, the DNA is TGTGCCAGCCGACAGGGGAGATCTCCTACTAATGGCTACACCTTC. The chain carries TRBV7-2 and TRBJ1-2, with 8 bases aligning to TRBD1. Looked up from germline, CDR1 is SGHTA and CDR2 is FQGNSA. This CDR3 has 15 amino acids. V lost 8 bases to trimming and J lost 6 bases; unmatched junction nucleotides: 14.

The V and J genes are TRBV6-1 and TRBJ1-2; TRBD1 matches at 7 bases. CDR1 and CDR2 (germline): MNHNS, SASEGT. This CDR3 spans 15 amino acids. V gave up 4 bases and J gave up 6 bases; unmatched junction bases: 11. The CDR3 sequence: CASSATQGGSNGYTF. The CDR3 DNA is TGTGCCAGCAGTGCTACTCAGGGGGGTTCGAATGGCTACACCTTC.

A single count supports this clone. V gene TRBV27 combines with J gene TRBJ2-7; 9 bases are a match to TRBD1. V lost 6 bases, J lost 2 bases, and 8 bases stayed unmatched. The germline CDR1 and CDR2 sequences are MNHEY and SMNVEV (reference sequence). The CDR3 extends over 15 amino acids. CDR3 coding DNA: TGTGCCAGCAGGGGGACAGGGATGGGTACCTACGAGCAGTACTTC. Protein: CASRGTGMGTYEQYF.